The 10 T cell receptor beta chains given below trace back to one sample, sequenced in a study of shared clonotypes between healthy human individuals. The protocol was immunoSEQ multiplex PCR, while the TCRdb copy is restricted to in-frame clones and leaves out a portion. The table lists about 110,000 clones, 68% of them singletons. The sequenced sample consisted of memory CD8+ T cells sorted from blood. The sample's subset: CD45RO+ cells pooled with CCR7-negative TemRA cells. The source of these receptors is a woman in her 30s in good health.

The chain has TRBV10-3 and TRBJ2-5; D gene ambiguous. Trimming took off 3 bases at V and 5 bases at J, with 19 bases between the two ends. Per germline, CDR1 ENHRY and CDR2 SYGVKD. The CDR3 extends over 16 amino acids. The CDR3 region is CAISDDRARSMETQYF. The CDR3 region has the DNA TGTGCCATCAGTGATGACCGGGCTCGATCGATGGAGACCCAGTACTTC.

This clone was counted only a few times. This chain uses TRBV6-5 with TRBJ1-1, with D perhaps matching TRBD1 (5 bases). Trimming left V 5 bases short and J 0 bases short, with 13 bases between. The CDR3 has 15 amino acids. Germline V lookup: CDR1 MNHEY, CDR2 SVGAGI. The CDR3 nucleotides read TGTGCCAGCAGTACCCCCGGGACGGTGAACACTGAAGCTTTCTTT. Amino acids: CASSTPGTVNTEAFF.

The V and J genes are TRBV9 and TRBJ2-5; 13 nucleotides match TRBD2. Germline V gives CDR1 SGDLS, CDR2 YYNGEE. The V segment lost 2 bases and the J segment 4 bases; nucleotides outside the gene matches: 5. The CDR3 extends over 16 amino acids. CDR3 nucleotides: TGTGCCAGCAGCGTCGGACTAGCGGGAGAGGGAGAGACCCAGTACTTC. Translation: CASSVGLAGEGETQYF.

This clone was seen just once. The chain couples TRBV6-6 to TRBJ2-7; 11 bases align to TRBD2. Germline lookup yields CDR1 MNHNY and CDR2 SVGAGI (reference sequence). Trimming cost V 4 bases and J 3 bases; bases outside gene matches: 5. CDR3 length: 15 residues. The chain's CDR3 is CASSLRLAGLYEQYF. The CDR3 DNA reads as TGTGCCAGCAGTTTGAGACTAGCGGGACTCTACGAGCAGTACTTC.

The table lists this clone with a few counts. DNA of the CDR3: TGTGCCAGCAGTGTGACAGGGGAGAATCAGCCCCAGCATTTT. This codes for CASSVTGENQPQHF. The gene calls are TRBV6-1 and TRBJ1-5; 8 bases map to TRBD1. Looked up from germline, CDR1 is MNHNS and CDR2 is SASEGT. The CDR3 loop spans 14 amino acids. With V trimmed by 4 bases and J by 4 bases, 3 bases remained unmatched.

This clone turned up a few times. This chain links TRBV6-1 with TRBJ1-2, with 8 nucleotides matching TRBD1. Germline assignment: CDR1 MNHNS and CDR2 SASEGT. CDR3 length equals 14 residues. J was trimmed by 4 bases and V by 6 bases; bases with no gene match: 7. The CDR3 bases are TGTGCCAGCAGCAGGACAGGGACCCCCTATGGCTACACCTTC. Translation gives CASSRTGTPYGYTF.

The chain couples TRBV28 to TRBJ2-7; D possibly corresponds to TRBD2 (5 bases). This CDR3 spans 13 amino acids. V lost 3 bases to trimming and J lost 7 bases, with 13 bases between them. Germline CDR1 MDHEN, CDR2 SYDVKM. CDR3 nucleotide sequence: TGTGCCAGCAGTTTGATGGCTTCGGGGGAGCAGTACTTC. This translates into CASSLMASGEQYF.

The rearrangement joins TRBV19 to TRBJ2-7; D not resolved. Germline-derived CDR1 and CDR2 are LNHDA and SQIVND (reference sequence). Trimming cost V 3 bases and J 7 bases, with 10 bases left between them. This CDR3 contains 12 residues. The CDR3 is CASSMNFAEQYF. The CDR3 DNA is TGTGCCAGTAGTATGAACTTTGCGGAGCAGTACTTC.

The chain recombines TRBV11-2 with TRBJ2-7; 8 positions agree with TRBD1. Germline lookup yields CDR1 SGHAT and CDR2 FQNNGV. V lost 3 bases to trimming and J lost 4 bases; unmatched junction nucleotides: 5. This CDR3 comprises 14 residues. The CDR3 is CASSLTGVGYEQYF. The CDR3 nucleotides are TGTGCCAGCAGCTTGACAGGGGTAGGGTACGAGCAGTACTTC.

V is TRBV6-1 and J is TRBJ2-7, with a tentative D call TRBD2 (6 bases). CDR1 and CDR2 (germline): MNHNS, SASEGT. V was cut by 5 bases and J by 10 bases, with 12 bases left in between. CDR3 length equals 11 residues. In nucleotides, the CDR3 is TGTGCCAGCAGTCCTGGGGGGAGACAGTACTTC. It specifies CASSPGGRQYF.